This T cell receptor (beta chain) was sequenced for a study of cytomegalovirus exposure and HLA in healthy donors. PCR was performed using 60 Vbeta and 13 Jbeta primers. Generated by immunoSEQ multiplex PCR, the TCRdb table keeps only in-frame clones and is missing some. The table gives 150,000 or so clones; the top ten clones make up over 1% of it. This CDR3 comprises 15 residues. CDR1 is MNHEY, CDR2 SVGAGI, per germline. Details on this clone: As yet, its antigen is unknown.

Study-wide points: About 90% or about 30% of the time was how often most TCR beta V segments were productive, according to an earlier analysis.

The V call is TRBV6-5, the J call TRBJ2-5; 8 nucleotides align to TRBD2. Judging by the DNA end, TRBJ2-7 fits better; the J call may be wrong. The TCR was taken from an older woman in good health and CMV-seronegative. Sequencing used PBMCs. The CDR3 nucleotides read TGTGCCAGCAGTTACGGGCTAGCGGGTACCTACGAGCAGTACTTC. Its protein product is CASSYGLAGTYEQYF.